In its sample, the clone carrying this TCR beta chain was seen a few times. The CDR3 consists of 15 residues. V lost 5 bases and J 2 bases, leaving 16 bases between the germline ends. Germline-derived CDR1 and CDR2 are MNHEY and SMNVEV (reference sequence). These data come from a study of shared clonotypes between healthy human individuals. Study-wide context: Two women and a few men aged 18 to 49 served as donors.

Produced via immunoSEQ multiplex PCR; TCRdb's table is partial and in-frame only. Of around 500,000 clones detected, 75% to 85% appear once; the ten largest clones hold 13%. J is TRBJ2-7 and V is TRBV27, with D maybe TRBD1 (6 bases). Sequencing used PBMCs. The clonotype was recovered from a woman between 40 and 55 years old in good health. Some clones in this sample may be carry-over from other donors' samples. CDR3: CASSHQGSGAYEQYF. For the CDR3, the DNA is TGTGCCAGCAGTCACCAGGGGAGCGGAGCCTACGAGCAGTACTTC.